The present T cell receptor (beta chain) was sequenced within a study of shared clonotypes between healthy human individuals. As for the study in general: Donors, aged 18 to 49, were a couple of women and a few men. CD4 naive and CD4 memory each took three plates per donor, while CD8 naive took two and CD8 memory one. Study-level findings and limits: Sharing across four donors was highest in naive CD4 (approximately 5%) and lowest in memory CD8 (around 0.4%).

An assay was performed, and its level was deep. Repertoires were generated with immunoSEQ multiplex PCR, while TCRdb's copy carries only in-frame clones and drops some. The sample includes 950,000 to 1,300,000 clones, about 80% of them seen just once. As regards this clone: Its antigen is not known.

This CDR3 comprises 16 residues. Germline CDR1 WNHNN, CDR2 SYGVQD (reference sequence). The V and J ends lost 3 bases and 1 base, in that order; junction bases with no gene match: 4. The clonotype was recovered from a man aged 18 to 30 in good health. V and J are TRBV10-1 and TRBJ2-2, with 8 bases that match TRBD2. Sequenced: memory CD4+ T cells sorted from blood. Subset of the sample: CD45RA-negative fraction. The CDR3 coding sequence is TGCGCCAGCAGTGATCCTACTAGCGGGAACACCGGGGAGCTGTTTTTT. Amino acids: CASSDPTSGNTGELFF.